The TCR beta chain under discussion was sequenced for a study of blood T cell repertoires in COVID-19. Study-level background: Italy, Spain and the United States were the sources of the convalescent and acute COVID-19 samples.

Germline CDR1 SGHRS, CDR2 YFSETQ. The CDR3 is 15 amino acids. With V trimmed by 4 bases and J by 1 base, 4 bases remained unmatched. Authors' methods: Researchers report that nucleated cell counts were estimated from reference gene primer amplification. Measured with immunoSEQ multiplex PCR; TCRdb has only the in-frame clones, and not every one. V, J and clone size reflect that table, while D and trimming were determined from the DNA. There are about 120,000 clones in the sample; under 75% occur only once, and around 7.3% lies in the top ten. This clone was observed a handful of times. This receptor was obtained from a woman aged 60-75 years with acute or convalescent COVID-19. V gene TRBV5-1 combines with J gene TRBJ2-1, with TRBD1 identical over 8 bases. Material: peripheral blood. The CDR3 nucleotides read TGCGCCAGCAGCCCGACAGGGGAATCCTACAATGAGCAGTTCTTC. Translating gives CASSPTGESYNEQFF.